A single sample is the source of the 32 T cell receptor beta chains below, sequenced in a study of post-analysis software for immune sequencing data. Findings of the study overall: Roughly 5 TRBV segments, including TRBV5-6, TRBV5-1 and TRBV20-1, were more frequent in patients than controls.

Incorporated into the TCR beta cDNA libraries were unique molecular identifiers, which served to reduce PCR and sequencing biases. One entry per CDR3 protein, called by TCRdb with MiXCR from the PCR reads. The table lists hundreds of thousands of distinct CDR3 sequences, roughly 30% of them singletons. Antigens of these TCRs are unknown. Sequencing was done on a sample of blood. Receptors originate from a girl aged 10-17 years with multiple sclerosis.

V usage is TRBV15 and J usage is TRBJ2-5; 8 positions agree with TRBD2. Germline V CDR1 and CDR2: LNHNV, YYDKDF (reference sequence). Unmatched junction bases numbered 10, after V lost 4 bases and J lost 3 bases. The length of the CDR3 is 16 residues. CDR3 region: CATSMDSGGGKETQYF. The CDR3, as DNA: TGTGCCACCAGCATGGATTCGGGCGGGGGGAAAGAGACCCAGTACTTC.

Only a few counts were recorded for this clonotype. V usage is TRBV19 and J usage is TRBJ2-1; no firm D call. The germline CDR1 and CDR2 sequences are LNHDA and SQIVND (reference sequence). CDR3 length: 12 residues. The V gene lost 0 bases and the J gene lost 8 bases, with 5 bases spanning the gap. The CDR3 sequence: CASSIERHEQFF. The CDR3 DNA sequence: TGTGCCAGTAGTATAGAACGCCATGAGCAGTTCTTC.

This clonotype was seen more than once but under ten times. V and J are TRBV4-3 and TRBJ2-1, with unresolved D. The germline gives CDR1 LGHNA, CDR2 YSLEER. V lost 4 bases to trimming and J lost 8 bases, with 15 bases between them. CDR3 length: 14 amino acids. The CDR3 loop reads CASSRSRLADEQFF. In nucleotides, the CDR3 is TGCGCCAGCAGCCGCTCTCGCTTAGCTGATGAGCAGTTCTTC.

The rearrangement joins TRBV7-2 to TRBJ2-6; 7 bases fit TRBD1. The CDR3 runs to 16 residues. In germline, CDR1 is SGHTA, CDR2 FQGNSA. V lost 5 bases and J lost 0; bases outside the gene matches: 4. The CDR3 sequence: CASSPHRGSGANVLTF. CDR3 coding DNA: TGTGCCAGCAGCCCCCACAGGGGCTCTGGGGCCAACGTCCTGACTTTC.

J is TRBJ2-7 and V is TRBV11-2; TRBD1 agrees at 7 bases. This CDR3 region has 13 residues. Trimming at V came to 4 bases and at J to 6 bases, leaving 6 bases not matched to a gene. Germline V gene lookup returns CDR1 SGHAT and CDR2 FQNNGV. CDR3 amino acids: CASSSDYRGEQYF. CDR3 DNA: TGTGCCAGCAGCTCGGATTACAGGGGCGAGCAGTACTTC.

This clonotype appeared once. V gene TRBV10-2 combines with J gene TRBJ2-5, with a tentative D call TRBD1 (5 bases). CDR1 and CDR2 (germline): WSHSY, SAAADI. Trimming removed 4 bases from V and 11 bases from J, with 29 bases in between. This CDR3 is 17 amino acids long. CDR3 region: CASSVGVRNSSYNEQYF. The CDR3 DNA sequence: TGCGCCAGCAGTGTAGGGGTACGGAACAGCTCCTACAATGAGCAGTACTTC.

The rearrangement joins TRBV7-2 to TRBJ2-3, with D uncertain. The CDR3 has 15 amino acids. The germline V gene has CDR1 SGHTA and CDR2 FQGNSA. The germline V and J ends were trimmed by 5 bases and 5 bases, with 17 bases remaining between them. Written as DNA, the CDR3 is TGTGCCAGCAGCCCCTCGGGTATAGTTAAAGATACGCAGTATTTT. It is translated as CASSPSGIVKDTQYF.

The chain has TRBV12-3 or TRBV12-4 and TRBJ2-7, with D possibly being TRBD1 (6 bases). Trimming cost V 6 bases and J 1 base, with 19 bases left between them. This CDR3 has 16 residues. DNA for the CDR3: TGTGCCAGCAGCCCAGGCCGACAGGCCCTGTCCTACGAGCAGTACTTC. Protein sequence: CASSPGRQALSYEQYF.

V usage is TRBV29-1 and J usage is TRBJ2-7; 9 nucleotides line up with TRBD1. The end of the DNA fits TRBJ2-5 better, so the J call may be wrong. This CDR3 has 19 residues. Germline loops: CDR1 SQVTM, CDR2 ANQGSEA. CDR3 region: CSVEYLIFRDRVTEETQYF. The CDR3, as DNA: TGCAGCGTTGAATACCTAATCTTCAGGGACAGGGTGACGGAAGAGACCCAGTACTTC.

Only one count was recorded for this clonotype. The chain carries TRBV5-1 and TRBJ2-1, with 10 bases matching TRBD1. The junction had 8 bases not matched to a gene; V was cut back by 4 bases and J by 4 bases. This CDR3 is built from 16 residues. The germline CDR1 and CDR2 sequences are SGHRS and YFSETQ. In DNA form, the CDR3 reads TGCGCCAGCAGCCTTCGACCGGGACAGGGGTACAATGAGCAGTTCTTC. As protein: CASSLRPGQGYNEQFF.

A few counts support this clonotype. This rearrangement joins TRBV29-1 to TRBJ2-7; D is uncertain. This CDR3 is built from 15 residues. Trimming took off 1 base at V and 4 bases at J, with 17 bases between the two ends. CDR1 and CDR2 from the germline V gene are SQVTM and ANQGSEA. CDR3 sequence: CSVEVRALRAYEQYF. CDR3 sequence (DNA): TGCAGCGTTGAAGTCCGGGCCTTAAGGGCGTACGAGCAGTACTTC.

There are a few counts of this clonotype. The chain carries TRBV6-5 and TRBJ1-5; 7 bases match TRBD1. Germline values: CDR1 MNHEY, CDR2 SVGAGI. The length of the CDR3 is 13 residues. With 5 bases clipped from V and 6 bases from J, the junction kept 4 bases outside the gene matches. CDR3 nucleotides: TGTGCCAGCAGTGACAGGGCGGCTCAGCCCCAGCATTTT. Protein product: CASSDRAAQPQHF.

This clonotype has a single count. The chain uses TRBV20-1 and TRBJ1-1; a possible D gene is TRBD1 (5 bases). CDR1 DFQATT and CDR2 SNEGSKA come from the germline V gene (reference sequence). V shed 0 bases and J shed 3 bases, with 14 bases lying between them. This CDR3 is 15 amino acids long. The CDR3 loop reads CSARDYRKGDTEAFF. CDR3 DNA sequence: TGCAGTGCTAGAGATTACAGGAAGGGCGACACTGAAGCTTTCTTT.

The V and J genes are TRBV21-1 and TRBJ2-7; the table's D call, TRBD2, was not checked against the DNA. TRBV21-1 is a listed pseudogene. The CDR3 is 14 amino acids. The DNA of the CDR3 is TGTGCCAGCAGCAATCCCCGCAAATCCTACGAGCAGTACTTC. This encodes CASSNPRKSYEQYF.

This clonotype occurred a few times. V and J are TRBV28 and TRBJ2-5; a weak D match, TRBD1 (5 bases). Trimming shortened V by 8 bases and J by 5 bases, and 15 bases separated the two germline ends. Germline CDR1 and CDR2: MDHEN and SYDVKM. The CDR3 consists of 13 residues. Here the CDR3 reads CASVDSLMETQYF. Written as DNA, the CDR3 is TGTGCCAGCGTCGACAGTTTAATGGAGACCCAGTACTTC.

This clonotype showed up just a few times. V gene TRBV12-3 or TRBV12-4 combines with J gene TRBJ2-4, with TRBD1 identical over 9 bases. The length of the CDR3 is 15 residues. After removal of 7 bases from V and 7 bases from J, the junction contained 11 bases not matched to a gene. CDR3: CASKPGGGQGNIQYF. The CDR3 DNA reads TGTGCCAGCAAACCAGGGGGCGGACAGGGGAACATTCAGTACTTC.

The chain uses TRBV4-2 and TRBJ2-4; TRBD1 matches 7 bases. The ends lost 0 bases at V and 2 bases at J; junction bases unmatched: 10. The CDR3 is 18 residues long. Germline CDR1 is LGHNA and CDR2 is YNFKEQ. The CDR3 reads CASSQDLPGGESKNIQYF. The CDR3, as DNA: TGTGCCAGCAGCCAAGACCTGCCAGGGGGTGAATCCAAAAACATTCAGTACTTC.

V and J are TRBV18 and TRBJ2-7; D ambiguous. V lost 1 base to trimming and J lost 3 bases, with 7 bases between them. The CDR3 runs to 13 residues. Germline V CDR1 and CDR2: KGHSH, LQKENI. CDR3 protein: CASSPRAGYEQYF. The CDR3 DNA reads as TGTGCCAGCTCACCACGCGCCGGCTACGAGCAGTACTTC.

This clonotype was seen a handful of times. CDR3 loop: CASSSPPGTQLQSSYNEQFF. CDR3 nucleotide sequence: TGTGCCAGCAGCTCACCCCCCGGGACACAACTTCAGAGCTCCTACAATGAGCAGTTCTTC. This chain uses TRBV7-2 with TRBJ2-1; tentative D call: TRBD1 (6 bases). V was pared by 4 bases and J by 0 bases, with 25 bases between. Germline CDR1 and CDR2: SGHTA and FQGNSA. The CDR3 loop spans 20 amino acids.

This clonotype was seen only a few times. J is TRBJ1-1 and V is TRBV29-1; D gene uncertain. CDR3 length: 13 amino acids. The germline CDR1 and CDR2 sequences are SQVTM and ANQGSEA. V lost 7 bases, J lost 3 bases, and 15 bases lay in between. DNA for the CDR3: TGCAGCGCCCAGCAGAGCCTAGACACTGAAGCTTTCTTT. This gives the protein CSAQQSLDTEAFF.

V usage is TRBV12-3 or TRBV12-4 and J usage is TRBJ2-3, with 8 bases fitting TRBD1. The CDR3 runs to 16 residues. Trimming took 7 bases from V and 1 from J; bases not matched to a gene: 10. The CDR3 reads CASNGQGSSRTDTQYF. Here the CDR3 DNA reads TGTGCCAGCAATGGACAGGGCAGTTCCCGCACAGATACGCAGTATTTT.

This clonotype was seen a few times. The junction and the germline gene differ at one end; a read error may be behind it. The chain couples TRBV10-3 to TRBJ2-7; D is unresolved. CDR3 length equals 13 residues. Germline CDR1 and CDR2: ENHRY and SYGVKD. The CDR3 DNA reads TGTGCCGTCAGTGAGTCGACGGGTGGGGATCAGTACTTC. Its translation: CAVSESTGGDQYF.

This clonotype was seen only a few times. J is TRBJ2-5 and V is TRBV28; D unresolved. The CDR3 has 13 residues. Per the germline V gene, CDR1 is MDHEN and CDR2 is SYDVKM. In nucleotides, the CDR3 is TGTGCATCCCGGGCTAGTCGGGCGGAGACCCAGTACTTC. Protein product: CASRASRAETQYF.

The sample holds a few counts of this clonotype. The CDR3 region is CSARDRAGDYGYTF. The CDR3 region has the DNA TGCAGTGCTAGAGATCGGGCAGGGGACTATGGCTACACCTTC. This chain links TRBV20-1 with TRBJ1-2; tentatively, D is TRBD1 (6 bases). The V end lost 0 bases, the J end lost 3 bases, and 11 bases lay between the germline ends. Germline V gives CDR1 DFQATT, CDR2 SNEGSKA (reference sequence). The CDR3 is made up of 14 amino acids.

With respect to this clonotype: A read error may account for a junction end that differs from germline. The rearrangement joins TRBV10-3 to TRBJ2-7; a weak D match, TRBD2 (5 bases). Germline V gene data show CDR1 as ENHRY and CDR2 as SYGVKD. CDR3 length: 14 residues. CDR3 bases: TGTGCCATCAGTGGTTCGACTACACCCTACGAGCGGTACTTC. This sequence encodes CAISGSTTPYERYF.

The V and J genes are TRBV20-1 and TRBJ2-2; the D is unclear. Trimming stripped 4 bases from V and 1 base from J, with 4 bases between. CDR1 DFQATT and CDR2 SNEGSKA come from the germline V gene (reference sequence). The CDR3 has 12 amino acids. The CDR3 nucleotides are TGCAGTGCTAATGGGAACACCGGGGAGCTGTTTTTT. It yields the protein CSANGNTGELFF.

The CDR3 coding sequence is TGTGCCAGTAGTACTATCCGACTAGTGGGAGTACGGGAGCAGTTCTTC. This sequence encodes CASSTIRLVGVREQFF. The chain has TRBV19 and TRBJ2-1; TRBD2 might be the D (6 bases). Germline CDR1 and CDR2: LNHDA and SQIVND (reference sequence). The CDR3 totals 16 residues. V was trimmed by 4 bases and J by 10 bases, leaving 23 bases between them.

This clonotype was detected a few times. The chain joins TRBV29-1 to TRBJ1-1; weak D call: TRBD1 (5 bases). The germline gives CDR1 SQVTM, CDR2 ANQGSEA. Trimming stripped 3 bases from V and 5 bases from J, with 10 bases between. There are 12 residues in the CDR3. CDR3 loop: CSVDSWGTEAFF. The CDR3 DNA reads TGCAGCGTTGATAGCTGGGGGACTGAAGCTTTCTTT.

CDR3 loop: CASTTDQEAKNIQYF. DNA of the CDR3: TGTGCCAGCACGACGGACCAAGAAGCCAAAAACATTCAGTACTTC. The gene calls are TRBV28 and TRBJ2-4; no firm D call. Between the trimmed V and J ends, which lost 7 bases and 0 bases, there was a span of 13 bases. The CDR3 runs 15 residues. From germline, CDR1 is MDHEN and CDR2 SYDVKM. Supplemented by reference TRBV28 and TRBJ2-4, the full variable domain reads DVKVTQSSRYLVKRTGEKVFLECVQDMDHENMFWYRQDPGLGLRLIYFSYDVKMKEKGDIPEGYSVSREKKERFSLILESASTNQTSMYLCASTTDQEAKNIQYFGAGTRLSVL.

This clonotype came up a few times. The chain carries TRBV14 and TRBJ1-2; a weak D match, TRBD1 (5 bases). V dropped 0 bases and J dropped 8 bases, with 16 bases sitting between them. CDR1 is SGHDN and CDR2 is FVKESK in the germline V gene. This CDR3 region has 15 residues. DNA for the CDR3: TGTGCCAGCAGCCAAGATGTGAGGGGCGCGGTAGGCTACACCTTC. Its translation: CASSQDVRGAVGYTF.

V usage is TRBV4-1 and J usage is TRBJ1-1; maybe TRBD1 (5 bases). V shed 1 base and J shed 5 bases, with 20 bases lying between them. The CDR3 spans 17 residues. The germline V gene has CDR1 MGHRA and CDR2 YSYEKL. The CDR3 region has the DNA TGCGCCAGCAGCCAAGGCCCCGCCGGGACCGGGAGGACTGAAGCTTTCTTT. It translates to CASSQGPAGTGRTEAFF.

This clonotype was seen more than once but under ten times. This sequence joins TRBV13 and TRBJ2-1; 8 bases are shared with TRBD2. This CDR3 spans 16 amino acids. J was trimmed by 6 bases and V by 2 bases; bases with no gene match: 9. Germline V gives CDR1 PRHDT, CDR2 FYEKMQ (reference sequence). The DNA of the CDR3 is TGTGCCAGCAGCTTACCGGGGCGGGAGGCTCCCAATGAGCAGTTCTTC. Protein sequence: CASSLPGREAPNEQFF.